This T cell receptor beta chain emerged from a study of metastatic and nonmetastatic thyroid tumors (dated by TCRdb to 2018 to 2020). Background on the whole study: The researchers compared repertoires between peripheral blood samples and tumor or nodule tissue samples from patients with malignant or benign thyroid disease. The research as a whole found: TCR beta diversity was reported as significantly higher in malignant tumors than in benign nodules, in both blood and tumor samples.

This clone was picked up many times. Its antigen remains unidentified. One base away there is no much larger clone; base qualities are not given. The germline V gene (reference sequence) sets CDR1 to LGHDT and CDR2 to YNNKEL. Including cysteine and phenylalanine, the CDR3 has 17 amino acids. Only the CDR3 region is kept as DNA, spanning 51 bases read in frame from base 1. The germline V and J ends show losses of 4 bases and 0 bases respectively, and no gene match explains 7 bases of the junction. Before undergoing thyroid surgery, none of the patients had been given any kind of treatment. Using T-cell receptor beta sequencing, the study looked back at clinical samples from patients collected from about 2011 to 2019. Libraries were built with PCR. Sequenced using an Illumina HiSeq 4000. High-throughput sequencing was used to profile the TCR beta-chain CDR3 region of each patient. In the source study's methods: The researchers built a classifier to tell apart papillary thyroid cancer patients with distant metastasis, based on CDR3 differences among clinicopathological groups. Repertoire diversity was assessed with the Shannon index, and tumor-blood repertoire similarity with the Morisita-Horn index. TCRdb redid the processing of the public reads, applying fastp at Q25 and MiXCR, and retained in-frame beta chains. The V and J calls follow TCRdb's processing rather than the paper's. Within this sample are around 14,000 clones, with roughly 23% of them counted one time only. The ten most abundant clones make up around 8% of the sample.

The clonotype was recovered from a female donor with papillary thyroid cancer or a benign thyroid nodule (not recorded which). Some clones in this sample may be carry-over from other donors' samples. The sample comprised tumor tissue. This chain is built from TRBV3-1 and TRBJ1-3; a stretch of 9 junction bases matches TRBD1. DNA sequence: TGTGCCAGCAGCCCCCGGGACAGGGTACGCTCTGGAAACACCATATATTTT. Its protein product is CASSPRDRVRSGNTIYF.